The 31 T cell receptor beta chains in this list originate from one sample, sequenced in a study of post-analysis software for immune sequencing data. These TCRs' antigens remain unknown. The library was made from cDNA and included unique molecular identifiers. Each CDR3 protein gets one entry after TCRdb re-called the PCR reads with MiXCR. Of about 460,000 distinct CDR3 sequences in the sample, under 55% were seen once. Overall study results and limits: About 5 TRBV segments (TRBV5-6, TRBV5-1 and TRBV20-1 among them) occurred more frequently in patients than in controls.

The sample was blood. The receptors were gathered from a girl aged 5 to 17 with multiple sclerosis.

V usage is TRBV7-9 and J usage is TRBJ2-7; no firm D call. The CDR3 has 16 residues. V was trimmed by 5 bases and J by 0 bases, leaving 17 bases between them. Germline-derived CDR1 and CDR2 are SEHNR and FQNEAQ (reference sequence). In DNA form, the CDR3 reads TGTGCCAGCAGCAAGATATTGGATTTCATCTCCTACGAGCAGTACTTC. Protein sequence: CASSKILDFISYEQYF.

The sample holds a few counts of this clonotype. A much larger clone lies a single base off, so this may be a read error. This chain links TRBV2 with TRBJ2-7; D may be TRBD2 (8 bases). The V end lost 5 bases, the J end lost 2 bases, and 25 bases lay between the germline ends. CDR3 length: 18 residues. CDR1 is SNHLY, CDR2 FYNNEI, per germline. CDR3 amino acids: CASSSSQTNGRGPYEQYF. The CDR3 nucleotides read TGTGCCAGCAGTTCATCACAGACTAACGGGAGGGGGCCCTACGAGCAGTACTTC.

The chain employs TRBV28 and TRBJ2-7; 11 nucleotides match TRBD2. Looked up from germline, CDR1 is MDHEN and CDR2 is SYDVKM. CDR3 length: 16 amino acids. V lost 6 bases to trimming and J lost 1 base; unmatched junction nucleotides: 8. CDR3 residues: CASSRITSGGSYEQYF. DNA for the CDR3: TGTGCCAGCAGCCGGATTACTAGCGGGGGTTCCTACGAGCAGTACTTC.

The V and J genes are TRBV7-9 and TRBJ1-1, with TRBD1 identical over 12 bases. V shed 6 bases, J shed 1 base, and the junction held 9 bases outside the gene matches. Germline lookup yields CDR1 SEHNR and CDR2 FQNEAQ (reference sequence). CDR3 length: 17 amino acids. The CDR3 loop reads CASRGGQGAIRNTEAFF. The CDR3 DNA is TGTGCCAGCAGGGGGGGACAGGGGGCGATTCGGAACACTGAAGCTTTCTTT.

The genes are TRBV28 and TRBJ2-1; D is perhaps TRBD1 (9 bases). The CDR3 loop spans 17 amino acids. V was shortened by 7 bases and J by 0 bases, with 19 bases between the two germline ends. Germline V gene sequence: CDR1 MDHEN, CDR2 SYDVKM. The CDR3 sequence: CASIGQGTSSSYNEQFF. CDR3 DNA: TGTGCCAGCATTGGACAGGGGACTAGTTCCTCCTACAATGAGCAGTTCTTC.

This clonotype occurred a few times. At one of its ends the junction is not consistent with the germline gene, which may arise from a read error. The rearrangement joins TRBV12-3 or TRBV12-4 to TRBJ2-5; 10 bases are a match to TRBD1. The CDR3 loop spans 17 amino acids. CDR3 amino acids: CASSRTGQGLPLETQYF. In DNA, the CDR3 is TGCGCCAGCAGTCGGACGGGACAGGGGTTGCCGTTGGAGACCCAGTACTTC.

The rearrangement links TRBV28 to TRBJ2-5; possible D gene TRBD2, 7 bases. The end of the DNA is better explained by TRBJ2-7, so the J call may be wrong. Germline V gene lookup returns CDR1 MDHEN and CDR2 SYDVKM. There are 16 residues in the CDR3. This CDR3 reads CASSSKWGGQVYEQYF. CDR3 sequence (DNA): TGTGCCAGCAGTTCAAAATGGGGGGGACAAGTCTACGAGCAGTACTTC.

This clonotype was seen at least ten times. The chain links TRBV7-2 to TRBJ1-6; TRBD1 might be the D (6 bases). This CDR3 has 16 residues. The V gene's germline CDR1 is SGHTA and CDR2 FQGNSA. Trimming cost V 6 bases and J 4 bases, with 16 bases left between them. The CDR3 spells CASRFPDSHYNSPLHF. CDR3 sequence (DNA): TGTGCCAGCAGATTCCCGGACAGCCATTATAATTCACCCCTCCACTTT.

This clonotype occurred a few times. This chain connects TRBV5-4 to TRBJ2-1; possibly TRBD2 for D (6 bases). Trimming pared 2 bases from V and 2 bases from J, leaving 14 bases between. The germline V gene has CDR1 SGHNT and CDR2 YYREEE (reference sequence). The CDR3 runs to 16 residues. The CDR3 is CASSLRSRGAYNEQFF. CDR3 nucleotides: TGTGCCAGCAGCTTAAGGTCGCGCGGGGCCTACAATGAGCAGTTCTTC.

This clonotype was counted only a few times. This chain links TRBV29-1 with TRBJ1-2; D unresolved. The germline V and J ends were trimmed by 3 bases and 5 bases, with 10 bases remaining between them. The CDR3 sequence is 12 residues long. Germline V lookup: CDR1 SQVTM, CDR2 ANQGSEA. CDR3 sequence: CSVEIRFYGYTF. As DNA, the CDR3 is TGCAGCGTTGAGATTAGATTTTATGGCTACACCTTC.

This rearrangement joins TRBV7-2 to TRBJ1-6; TRBD1 is a possible D gene (5 bases). The CDR3 is 16 residues long. The V end lost 1 base, the J end lost 4 bases, and 11 bases lay between the germline ends. Germline loops: CDR1 SGHTA, CDR2 FQGNSA. CDR3 region: CASSLGGLRYNSPLHF. The CDR3 DNA reads as TGTGCCAGCAGCTTAGGGGGCCTCCGGTATAATTCACCCCTCCACTTT.

This chain connects TRBV7-2 to TRBJ2-7, with 9 bases identical to TRBD2. CDR1 SGHTA and CDR2 FQGNSA come from the germline V gene. After removal of 3 bases from V and 0 bases from J, the junction contained 6 bases not matched to a gene. This CDR3 region has 16 residues. As DNA, the CDR3 is TGTGCCAGCAGCTTGGGAGGCGGGAGGGCCTCCTACGAGCAGTACTTC. It translates to CASSLGGGRASYEQYF.

This clonotype appeared a few times. The V and J genes are TRBV6-6 and TRBJ2-7; a weak D match, TRBD1 (6 bases). The germline V gene encodes CDR1 MNHNY and CDR2 SVGAGI (reference sequence). Trimming removed 7 bases at V and 2 bases at J, with 15 bases between. The CDR3 length is 14 residues. CDR3 in amino acids: CASTQTGTPYEQYF. As DNA, the CDR3 is TGTGCCAGCACCCAAACAGGGACCCCCTACGAGCAGTACTTC.

This clonotype was observed a single time. The chain uses TRBV4-2 and TRBJ2-2; 10 nucleotides align to TRBD2. From germline, CDR1 is LGHNA and CDR2 YNFKEQ. CDR3 length: 17 residues. J gave up 4 bases and V 4 bases, and 9 bases lay outside the gene matches. DNA of the CDR3: TGTGCCAGCAGCCTGAGCGGGAGGGCCTGGGGCACCGGGGAGCTGTTTTTT. Protein product: CASSLSGRAWGTGELFF.

The chain links TRBV14 to TRBJ1-2; TRBD1 matches 7 bases. Germline CDR1 is SGHDN and CDR2 is FVKESK. V lost 4 bases, J lost 7 bases, and 6 bases stayed unmatched. The CDR3 spans 13 residues. The CDR3 loop reads CASSRYRGGGYTF. The CDR3 region has the DNA TGTGCCAGCAGCCGCTACAGGGGAGGTGGCTACACCTTC. Using reference TRBV14 and TRBJ1-2 for the parts outside the CDR3, the full variable domain is EAGVTQFPSHSVIEKGQTVTLRCDPISGHDNLYWYRRVMGKEIKFLLHFVKESKQDESGMPNNRFLAERTGGTYSTLKVQPAELEDSGVYFCASSRYRGGGYTFGSGTRLTVV.

Regarding this clonotype: One end of the junction fails to match germline, which may point to a read error. The CDR3 region has the DNA TGCAGGGCTAGACAGGGTCGAAGGGGCTACACCTTC. Translating gives CRARQGRRGYTF. This chain joins TRBV20-1 and TRBJ1-2, with TRBD1 identical over 7 bases. The CDR3 extends over 12 amino acids. The germline CDR1 and CDR2 sequences are DFQATT and SNEGSKA (reference sequence).

The chain links TRBV6-6 to TRBJ2-5; weak D call: TRBD2 (5 bases). Germline V lookup: CDR1 MNHNY, CDR2 SVGAGI (reference sequence). The ends were cut back, 0 bases at V and 11 bases at J, with 22 bases in the middle. The CDR3 runs to 16 residues. The chain's CDR3 is CASSYSGSGTIYKQYF. CDR3 nucleotides: TGTGCCAGCAGTTACTCGGGGAGCGGAACAATTTACAAGCAGTACTTC.

The V and J genes are TRBV29-1 and TRBJ2-7; 10 nucleotides agree with TRBD2. J gave up 3 bases and V 2 bases, and 13 bases lay outside the gene matches. The germline V gene has CDR1 SQVTM and CDR2 ANQGSEA. The length of the CDR3 is 17 residues. CDR3: CSVELAGEGRGFYEQYF. The CDR3 bases are TGCAGCGTTGAACTAGCGGGAGAAGGACGGGGATTCTACGAGCAGTACTTC.

The rearrangement joins TRBV6-1 to TRBJ2-2; TRBD1 aligns across 9 bases. The CDR3 spans 17 residues. Germline V lookup: CDR1 MNHNS, CDR2 SASEGT. The J segment lost 1 base and the V segment lost 6 bases, leaving 9 bases of the junction unmatched. The CDR3 loop is CASRIGQGILNTGELFF. DNA of the CDR3: TGTGCCAGCAGAATCGGACAGGGGATTTTGAACACCGGGGAGCTGTTTTTT.

A few counts support this clonotype. The chain joins TRBV15 to TRBJ2-3, with D possibly being TRBD1 (6 bases). V dropped 4 bases and J dropped 1 base, with 9 bases sitting between them. The CDR3 contains 14 residues. Germline V gene data show CDR1 as LNHNV and CDR2 as YYDKDF (reference sequence). CDR3 in DNA: TGTGCCACCAGCACCGGACAGCGCACAGATACGCAGTATTTT. Its translation is CATSTGQRTDTQYF.

CDR3 in DNA: TGCAGTGCTACCCCCATGCTAGCCGCCGGCACAGATACGCAGTATTTT. Translated: CSATPMLAAGTDTQYF. The genes are TRBV20-1 and TRBJ2-3, with TRBD2 as a possible D gene (5 bases). The V and J ends lost 4 bases and 1 base respectively, with 18 bases between them. In germline, CDR1 is DFQATT, CDR2 SNEGSKA (reference sequence). The CDR3 runs to 16 residues.

This clonotype has only a few counts. The junction departs from the called germline gene at one end, perhaps through a read error. V is TRBV27 and J is TRBJ2-5, with TRBD1 identical over 8 bases. CDR1 is MNHEY, CDR2 SMNVEV, per germline (reference sequence). The CDR3 contains 14 residues. CDR3 DNA sequence: TGTGCCGGCAGTTTCGGGACAGGCGGGAAGACCCAGTACTTC. Translation gives CAGSFGTGGKTQYF.

The J gene is TRBJ2-5, the V gene TRBV20-1; tentative D call: TRBD2 (6 bases). The CDR3 runs to 14 residues. Germline V gene sequence: CDR1 DFQATT, CDR2 SNEGSKA (reference sequence). V lost 1 base to trimming and J lost 2 bases, with 11 bases between them. The CDR3 spells CSARGEAGQETQYF. CDR3 DNA: TGCAGTGCTAGAGGGGAGGCAGGTCAAGAGACCCAGTACTTC.

The chain links TRBV12-3 or TRBV12-4 to TRBJ1-2; 7 positions agree with TRBD1. V was clipped by 3 bases and J by 4 bases; unmatched bases: 14. The CDR3 is 17 amino acids. DNA for the CDR3: TGTGCCAGCAGTTTTTGGCAGGGGGGCCCCTATGGCTATGGCTACACCTTC. It yields the protein CASSFWQGGPYGYGYTF.

In this sample, this clonotype turned up once. This chain links TRBV11-2 with TRBJ2-1; the D gene is possibly TRBD1 (5 bases). Germline loops: CDR1 SGHAT, CDR2 FQNNGV. V gave up 2 bases and J gave up 8 bases, with 19 bases separating them. The CDR3 is 16 residues long. This CDR3 is CASSLRGREDTDEQFF. The CDR3 DNA is TGTGCCAGCAGCTTAAGGGGCAGGGAAGATACCGATGAGCAGTTCTTC. The whole variable domain, remainder taken from reference TRBV11-2 and TRBJ2-1, is EAGVAQSPRYKIIEKRQSVAFWCNPISGHATLYWYQQILGQGPKLLIQFQNNGVVDDSQLPKDRFSAERLKGVDSTLKIQPAKLEDSAVYLCASSLRGREDTDEQFFGPGTRLTVL.

This clonotype was detected many times. V is TRBV20-1 and J is TRBJ2-7; D ambiguous. This CDR3 region has 14 residues. V lost 1 base, J lost 4 bases, and 14 bases lay in between. Looked up from germline, CDR1 is DFQATT and CDR2 is SNEGSKA (reference sequence). DNA for the CDR3: TGCAGTGCTAGAGTGGGGTCCTCTTTGTACGAGCAGTACTTC. This sequence encodes CSARVGSSLYEQYF.

CDR3 coding DNA: TGTGCCATCAGTGAGGCGGGACCCCTATTCACCGGGGAGCTGTTTTTT. Translation gives CAISEAGPLFTGELFF. V gene TRBV10-3 combines with J gene TRBJ2-2, with D tentatively TRBD2 (6 bases). The CDR3 loop spans 16 amino acids. The germline gives CDR1 ENHRY, CDR2 SYGVKD. Trimming cost V 2 bases and J 4 bases, with 14 bases left between them.

V gene TRBV20-1 combines with J gene TRBJ2-7; 10 nucleotides match TRBD2. This CDR3 has 14 residues. Looked up from germline, CDR1 is DFQATT and CDR2 is SNEGSKA (reference sequence). V shed 4 bases, J shed 0 bases, and the junction held 3 bases outside the gene matches. The CDR3 here is CSATAGGLSYEQYF. CDR3 nucleotide sequence: TGCAGTGCTACAGCGGGAGGGCTCTCCTACGAGCAGTACTTC.

This rearrangement joins TRBV7-3 to TRBJ1-6; maybe TRBD1 (6 bases). Germline loops: CDR1 SGHTA, CDR2 FQGTGA. Trimming stripped 5 bases from V and 10 bases from J, with 12 bases between. CDR3 size: 13 residues. CDR3 loop: CASSKRGGSPLHF. The CDR3 DNA reads TGTGCCAGCAGCAAAAGGGGGGGCTCACCCCTCCACTTT.

This clonotype was detected a few times. V and J are TRBV7-3 and TRBJ2-1; 14 nucleotides agree with TRBD2. V trimming: 4 bases; J trimming: 5 bases; junction bases outside the gene matches: 4. In germline, CDR1 is SGHTA, CDR2 FQGTGA. The CDR3 totals 16 residues. The CDR3, as DNA: TGTGCCAGCAGCTCCCGGGGACTAGCGGGAGACAATGAGCAGTTCTTC. As protein: CASSSRGLAGDNEQFF. The full variable domain, its missing parts supplied by reference TRBV7-3 and TRBJ2-1, is GAGVSQTPSNKVTEKGKYVELRCDPISGHTALYWYRQSLGQGPEFLIYFQGTGAADDSGLPNDRFFAVRPEGSVSTLKIQRTERGDSAVYLCASSSRGLAGDNEQFFGPGTRLTVL.

This clonotype was found a few times. V usage is TRBV9 and J usage is TRBJ1-1; D is possibly TRBD1 (5 bases). Germline V gene lookup returns CDR1 SGDLS and CDR2 YYNGEE. Trimming took off 0 bases at V and 0 bases at J, with 6 bases between the two ends. This CDR3 spans 14 amino acids. The CDR3 region has the DNA TGTGCCAGCAGCGTAGAGGGGATGAACACTGAAGCTTTCTTT. Translated: CASSVEGMNTEAFF.